This T cell receptor beta chain was documented in a study of shared clonotypes between healthy human individuals. The study, taken as a whole, reports: Having only a few donors restricted how much genetic and exposure-history diversity was captured.

Trimming pared 1 base from V and 2 bases from J, leaving 9 bases between. Germline CDR1 is PRHDT and CDR2 is FYEKMQ (reference sequence). This CDR3 has 15 amino acids. Donors were healthy HIV-negative adults without recent acute infections or vaccinations. Data came from immunoSEQ multiplex PCR; TCRdb stores just in-frame clones and leaves some out. The table records fewer than 1.6 million clones, 97% to 99% of them present only once. As to this clone: Antigen specificity is unknown.

V is TRBV13 and J is TRBJ2-1; a weak D match, TRBD2 (5 bases). The specimen was naive CD4+ T cells sorted from blood. Subset indicated: CD45RA+ positively selected. This receptor was taken from a man aged 25-45 years in good health. The CDR3, as DNA: TGTGCCAGCAGCTTAGTAGGGAGTCCCTACAATGAGCAGTTCTTC. As protein: CASSLVGSPYNEQFF. The full variable domain, rest sourced from reference TRBV13 and TRBJ2-1, is AAGVIQSPRHLIKEKRETATLKCYPIPRHDTVYWYQQGPGQDPQFLISFYEKMQSDKGSIPDRFSAQQFSDYHSELNMSSLELGDSALYFCASSLVGSPYNEQFFGPGTRLTVL.